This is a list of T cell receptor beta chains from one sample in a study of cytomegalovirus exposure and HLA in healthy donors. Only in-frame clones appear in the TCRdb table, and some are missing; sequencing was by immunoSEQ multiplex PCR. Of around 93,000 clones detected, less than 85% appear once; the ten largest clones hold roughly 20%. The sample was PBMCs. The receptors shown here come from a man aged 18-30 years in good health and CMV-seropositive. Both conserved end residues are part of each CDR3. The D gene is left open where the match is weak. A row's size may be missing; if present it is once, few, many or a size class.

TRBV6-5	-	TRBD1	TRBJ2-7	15	CASSYLQGVNYEQYF	TGTGCCAGCAGTTACTTACAGGGGGTTAACTACGAGCAGTACTTC
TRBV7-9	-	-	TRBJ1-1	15	CASSSSTERVTEAFF	TGTGCCAGCAGCTCCTCGACGGAGAGGGTCACTGAAGCTTTCTTT
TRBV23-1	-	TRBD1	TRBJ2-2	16	CASSTPGQGTIGELFF	TGCGCCAGCTCAACCCCGGGACAGGGGACAATAGGGGAGCTGTTTTTT
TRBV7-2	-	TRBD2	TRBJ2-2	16	CASSLGLAVNTGELFF	TGTGCCAGCAGCTTGGGACTAGCGGTAAACACCGGGGAGCTGTTTTTT
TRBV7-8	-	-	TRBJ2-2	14	CASSTQTNTGELFF	TGTGCCAGCAGTACACAAACCAACACCGGGGAGCTGTTTTTT
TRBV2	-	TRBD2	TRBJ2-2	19	CASSDPIHRASGMVGELFF	TGTGCCAGCAGTGACCCGATCCATAGGGCTAGCGGGATGGTCGGGGAGCTGTTTTTT
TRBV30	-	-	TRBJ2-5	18	CAWSVTRWSIRGGETQYF	TGTGCCTGGAGTGTAACCCGGTGGTCGATCAGGGGAGGGGAGACCCAGTACTTC
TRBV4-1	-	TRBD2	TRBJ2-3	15	CASRDLGTSADTQYF	TGCGCCAGCAGAGATCTGGGGACTAGCGCAGATACGCAGTATTTT
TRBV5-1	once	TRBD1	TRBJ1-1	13	CASSLTGATEAFF	TGCGCCAGCAGCTTGACAGGGGCCACTGAAGCTTTCTTT
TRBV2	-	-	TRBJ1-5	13	CASSRQPNQPQHF	TGTGCCAGCAGTAGACAGCCGAATCAGCCCCAGCATTTT
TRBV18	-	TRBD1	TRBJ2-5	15	CASSRRTGGGETQYF	TGTGCCAGCTCACGACGAACAGGGGGCGGGGAGACCCAGTACTTC
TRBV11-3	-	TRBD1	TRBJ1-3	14	CASSLGQDADTIYF	TGTGCCAGCAGCTTGGGACAGGACGCGGACACCATATATTTT
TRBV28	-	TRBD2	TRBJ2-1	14	CATAAGATFTEQFF	TGTGCCACCGCGGCGGGAGCGACGTTCACTGAGCAGTTCTTC
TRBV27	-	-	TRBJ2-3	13	CASSSLQVDTQYF	TGTGCCAGCAGTTCGCTACAGGTAGATACGCAGTATTTT
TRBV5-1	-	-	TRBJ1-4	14	CASSLAGDGEKLFF	TGCGCCAGCAGCTTGGCAGGGGACGGTGAAAAACTGTTTTTT
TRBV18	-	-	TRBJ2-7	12	CASSPERSEQYF	TGTGCCAGCTCACCAGAACGGTCGGAGCAGTACTTC
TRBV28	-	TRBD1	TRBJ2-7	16	CASSSRGQASSYEQYF	TGTGCCAGCAGTTCCCGAGGACAGGCCAGCTCCTACGAGCAGTACTTC
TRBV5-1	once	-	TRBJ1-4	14	CASSFSEPNEKLFF	TGCGCCAGCAGCTTCTCAGAACCTAATGAAAAACTGTTTTTT
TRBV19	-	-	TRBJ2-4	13	CATKEAGQNIQYF	TGTGCCACTAAAGAGGCGGGACAAAACATTCAGTACTTC
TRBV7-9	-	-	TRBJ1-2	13	CASSSSRVYGYTF	TGTGCCAGCAGTTCATCCAGGGTCTATGGCTACACCTTC
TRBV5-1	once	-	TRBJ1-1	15	CASRSYGGPGTEAFF	TGCGCCAGCAGGTCTTACGGGGGGCCGGGGACTGAAGCTTTCTTT
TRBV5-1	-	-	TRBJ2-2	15	CASSFGGTVTGELFF	TGCGCCAGCAGCTTTGGGGGGACGGTCACCGGGGAGCTGTTTTTT
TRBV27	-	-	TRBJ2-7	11	CASSLRYEQYF	TGTGCCAGCAGTTTACGGTACGAGCAGTACTTC
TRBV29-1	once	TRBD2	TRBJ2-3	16	CSVEADSGRSTDTQYF	TGCAGCGTTGAAGCCGATAGCGGGAGAAGCACAGATACGCAGTATTTT
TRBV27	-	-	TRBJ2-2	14	CASSLLGEAGELFF	TGTGCCAGCAGTTTATTGGGGGAGGCCGGGGAGCTGTTTTTT
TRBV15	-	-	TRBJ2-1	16	CATSRAHRVGDNEQFF	TGTGCCACCAGCCGTGCCCATAGAGTAGGGGACAATGAGCAGTTCTTC
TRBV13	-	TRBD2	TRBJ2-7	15	CASSPHSGRGYEQYF	TGTGCCAGCAGCCCCCATAGCGGGAGAGGGTACGAGCAGTACTTC
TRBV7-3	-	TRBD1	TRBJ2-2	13	CASSRGQAGELFF	TGTGCCAGCAGCCGCGGACAGGCCGGGGAGCTGTTTTTT
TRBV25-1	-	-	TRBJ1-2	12	CASSEGESGYTF	TGTGCCAGCAGTGAAGGAGAGAGTGGCTACACCTTC
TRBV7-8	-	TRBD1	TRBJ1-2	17	CASSSPGDRGLGYGYTF	TGTGCCAGCAGCTCACCCGGGGACAGGGGGCTTGGGTATGGCTACACCTTC
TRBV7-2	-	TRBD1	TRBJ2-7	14	CASRRQGTSYEQYF	TGTGCCAGCAGGCGACAGGGGACCTCCTACGAGCAGTACTTC
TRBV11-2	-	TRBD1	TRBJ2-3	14	CASSRPLWTGPPYF	TGTGCCAGCAGCCGCCCCCTCTGGACAGGGCCGCCGTATTTT
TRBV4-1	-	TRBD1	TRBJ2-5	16	CASSHGQGGRQETQYF	TGCGCCAGCAGCCATGGACAGGGAGGACGGCAAGAGACCCAGTACTTC
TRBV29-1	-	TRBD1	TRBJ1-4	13	CSARTGANEKLFF	TGCAGCGCCAGGACAGGAGCTAATGAAAAACTGTTTTTT
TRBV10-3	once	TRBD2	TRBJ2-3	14	CALGGAGAKDTQYF	TGTGCCCTCGGAGGAGCGGGAGCTAAAGATACGCAGTATTTT
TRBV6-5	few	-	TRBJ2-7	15	CASSYSYGSGDEQYF	TGTGCCAGCAGTTACTCTTACGGGAGTGGCGACGAGCAGTACTTC
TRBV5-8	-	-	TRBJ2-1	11	CASTGRGEQFF	TGTGCCAGCACCGGACGGGGGGAGCAGTTCTTC
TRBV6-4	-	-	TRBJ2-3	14	CASKAEPATDTQYF	TGTGCCAGCAAGGCGGAACCCGCCACAGATACGCAGTATTTT
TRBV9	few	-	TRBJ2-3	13	CASSEGGWDTQYF	TGTGCCAGCAGCGAGGGAGGATGGGATACGCAGTATTTT
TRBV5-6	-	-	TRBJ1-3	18	CASSRGYRIPFSGNTIYF	TGTGCCAGCAGCCGGGGTTACCGGATCCCGTTCTCTGGAAACACCATATATTTT
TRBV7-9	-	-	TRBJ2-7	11	CASTETGEQYF	TGTGCCAGCACCGAAACGGGAGAGCAGTACTTC
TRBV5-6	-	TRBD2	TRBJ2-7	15	CASSLGGGGSYEQYF	TGTGCCAGCAGCTTGGGGGGGGGAGGCTCCTACGAGCAGTACTTC
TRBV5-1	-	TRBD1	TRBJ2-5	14	CASSLEGARETQYF	TGCGCCAGCAGCTTGGAGGGGGCGCGAGAGACCCAGTACTTC
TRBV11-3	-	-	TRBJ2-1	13	CASSLSSVNEQFF	TGTGCCAGCAGCCTCTCTAGCGTCAATGAGCAGTTCTTC
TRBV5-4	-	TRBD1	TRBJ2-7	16	CASSFDSGGITYEQYF	TGTGCCAGCAGCTTTGATTCAGGGGGCATTACCTACGAGCAGTACTTC
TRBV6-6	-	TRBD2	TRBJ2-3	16	CASSYLRREGTDTQYF	TGTGCCAGCAGTTACCTGCGGCGGGAGGGCACAGATACGCAGTATTTT
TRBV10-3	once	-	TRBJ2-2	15	CAISEVTVEVGELFF	TGTGCCATCAGTGAGGTGACAGTCGAGGTCGGGGAGCTGTTTTTT
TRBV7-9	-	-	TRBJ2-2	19	CASSLDGTISLSDTGELFF	TGTGCCAGCAGCTTAGACGGCACTATTAGTTTGTCGGACACCGGGGAGCTGTTTTTT
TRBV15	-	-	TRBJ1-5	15	CATSRAGDGNQPQHF	TGTGCCACCAGCAGAGCGGGGGATGGCAATCAGCCCCAGCATTTT
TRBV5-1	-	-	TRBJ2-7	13	CASSLTGLYEQYF	TGCGCCAGCAGCCTTACAGGGCTCTACGAGCAGTACTTC
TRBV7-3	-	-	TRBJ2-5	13	CASSLQSQETQYF	TGTGCCAGCAGCTTACAGTCCCAAGAGACCCAGTACTTC
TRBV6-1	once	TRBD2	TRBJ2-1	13	CASRLAGGGEQFF	TGTGCCAGCCGACTAGCGGGAGGGGGTGAGCAGTTCTTC
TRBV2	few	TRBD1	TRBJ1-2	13	CASREQGAGGYTF	TGTGCCAGCAGGGAACAGGGGGCGGGTGGCTACACCTTC
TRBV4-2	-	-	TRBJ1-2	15	CASSQDWAANYGYTF	TGTGCCAGCAGCCAAGATTGGGCAGCTAACTATGGCTACACCTTC
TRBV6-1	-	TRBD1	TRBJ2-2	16	CASSVLAGGTTGELFF	TGTGCCAGCAGTGTATTGGCAGGGGGTACCACCGGGGAGCTGTTTTTT
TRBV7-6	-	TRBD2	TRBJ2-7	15	CASSSLAGGPHEQYF	TGTGCCAGCAGCTCGCTGGCGGGAGGGCCCCACGAGCAGTACTTC
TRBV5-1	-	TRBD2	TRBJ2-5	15	CASSPTSGYQETQYF	TGCGCCAGCAGCCCGACTAGCGGGTACCAAGAGACCCAGTACTTC
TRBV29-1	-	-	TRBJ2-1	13	CSVEANQGNEQFF	TGCAGCGTTGAAGCGAATCAGGGGAATGAGCAGTTCTTC